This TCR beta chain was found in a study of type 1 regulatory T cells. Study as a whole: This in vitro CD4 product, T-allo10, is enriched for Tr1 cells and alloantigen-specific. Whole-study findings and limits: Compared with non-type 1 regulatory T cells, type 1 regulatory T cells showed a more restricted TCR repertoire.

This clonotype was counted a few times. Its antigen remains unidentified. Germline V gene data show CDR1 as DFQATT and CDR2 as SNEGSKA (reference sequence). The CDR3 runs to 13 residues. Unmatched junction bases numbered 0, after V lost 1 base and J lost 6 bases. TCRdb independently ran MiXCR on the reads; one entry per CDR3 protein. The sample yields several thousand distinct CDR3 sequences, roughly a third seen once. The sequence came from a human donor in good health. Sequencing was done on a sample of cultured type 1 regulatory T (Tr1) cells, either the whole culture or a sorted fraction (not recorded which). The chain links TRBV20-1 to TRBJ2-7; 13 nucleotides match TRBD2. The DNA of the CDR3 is TGCAGTGCTAGAGGACTAGCGGGAGGCGAGCAGTACTTC. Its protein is CSARGLAGGEQYF.